This T cell receptor beta chain originates from a study of PD-L1 blockade in urothelial cancer. Across the study: Blood was subjected to analysis at 3 weeks (second dose) and 6 weeks following treatment start. Blood-derived samples held a median roughly 150,000 T cells.

Time point reported: peripheral blood 6 weeks after treatment start. The method was immunoSEQ multiplex PCR; TCRdb's version includes in-frame clones alone and lacks a portion of them. The data contain nearly 50,000 clones, around 85% of them singletons. This CDR3 region has 14 residues. With 0 bases removed from V and 10 bases from J, the gap between germline ends came to 13 bases. Germline values: CDR1 LGHNA, CDR2 YNFKEQ. The V and J genes are TRBV4-2 and TRBJ2-1; TRBD2 might be the D (5 bases). The source material was PBMCs, sampled around atezolizumab (anti-PD-L1) treatment. The TCR was taken from a man aged 45-65 years with urothelial cancer. The CDR3 sequence: CASSQELTSSEQFF. The DNA for the CDR3 is TGTGCCAGCAGCCAAGAGCTTACTAGTTCAGAGCAGTTCTTC.